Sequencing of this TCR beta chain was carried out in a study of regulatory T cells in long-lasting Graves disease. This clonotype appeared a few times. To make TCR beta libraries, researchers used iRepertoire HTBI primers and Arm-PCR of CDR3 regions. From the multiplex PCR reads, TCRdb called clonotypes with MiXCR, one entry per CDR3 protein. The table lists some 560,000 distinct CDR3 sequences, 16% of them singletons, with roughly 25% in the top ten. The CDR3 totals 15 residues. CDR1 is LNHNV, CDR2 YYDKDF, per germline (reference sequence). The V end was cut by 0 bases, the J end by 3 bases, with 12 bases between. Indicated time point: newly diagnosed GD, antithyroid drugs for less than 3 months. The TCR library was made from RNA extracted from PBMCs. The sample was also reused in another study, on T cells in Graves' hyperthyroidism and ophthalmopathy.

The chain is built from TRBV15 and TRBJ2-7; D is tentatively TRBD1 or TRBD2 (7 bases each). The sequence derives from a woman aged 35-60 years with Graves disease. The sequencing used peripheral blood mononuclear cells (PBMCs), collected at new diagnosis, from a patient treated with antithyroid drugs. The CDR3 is CATSRDPGGDYEQYF. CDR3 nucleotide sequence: TGTGCCACCAGCAGAGATCCAGGGGGGGACTACGAGCAGTACTTC.